This T cell receptor beta chain was recorded in a study of blood T cell repertoires in COVID-19. Repertoires were generated with immunoSEQ multiplex PCR, while TCRdb's copy carries only in-frame clones and drops some. The sample comprises over 250,000 clones, approximately 86% of which are singletons, and around 13% rests with the top ten. This TCR came from a woman in her seventies with COVID-19, enrolled during active disease. The sample was peripheral blood.

The CDR3 DNA sequence: TGTGCCAGCAGCCAAATCACACTAGCGGGGGCCCCACAGGGGCAGTTCTTC. Translation gives CASSQITLAGAPQGQFF. The rearrangement uses TRBV4-2 and TRBJ2-1, with TRBD2 matching over 11 bases. The CDR3 consists of 17 residues. The germline V gene encodes CDR1 LGHNA and CDR2 YNFKEQ. With 2 bases clipped from V and 12 bases from J, the junction kept 15 bases outside the gene matches.